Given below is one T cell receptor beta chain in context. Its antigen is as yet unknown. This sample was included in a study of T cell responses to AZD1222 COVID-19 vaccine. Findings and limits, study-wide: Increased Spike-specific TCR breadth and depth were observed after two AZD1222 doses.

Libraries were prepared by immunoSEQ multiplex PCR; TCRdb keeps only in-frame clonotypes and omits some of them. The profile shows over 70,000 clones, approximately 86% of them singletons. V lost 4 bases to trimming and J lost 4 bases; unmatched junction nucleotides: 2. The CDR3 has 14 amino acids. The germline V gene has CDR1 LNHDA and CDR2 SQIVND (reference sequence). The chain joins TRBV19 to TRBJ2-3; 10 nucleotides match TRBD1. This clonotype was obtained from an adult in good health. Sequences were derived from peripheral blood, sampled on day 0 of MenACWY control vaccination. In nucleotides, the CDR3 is TGTGCCAGTAGTACGACAGGGGGCGCAGATACGCAGTATTTT. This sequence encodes CASSTTGGADTQYF.